This record concerns one T cell receptor (beta chain) sequence. Sequenced by immunoSEQ multiplex PCR; TCRdb stores in-frame clones only, minus some. This table has 100,000 to 150,000 clones, about nine tenths appearing once. Losses at the gene ends were 5 bases for V and 0 bases for J; bases not matched to a gene: 4. The CDR3 runs to 15 residues. Germline V gives CDR1 ENHRY, CDR2 SYGVKD. The source of the sample is a study of T cell responses to AZD1222 COVID-19 vaccine. Study at large: Pooling covered second doses at about 4 or about 12 weeks.

The V gene is TRBV10-3, the J gene TRBJ2-1; 7 nucleotides match TRBD2. The source of this sequence is an adult in good health. The input for sequencing was peripheral blood, taken on day 0 of AZD1222 vaccination. Here the CDR3 DNA reads TGTGCCATCAGTACAGCGGGGAGCTCCTACAATGAGCAGTTCTTC. Its translation is CAISTAGSSYNEQFF.